The text below deals with one T cell receptor beta chain. The antigen remains undetermined. The data derive from a study of T cell responses to AZD1222 COVID-19 vaccine. Findings and caveats of the study: Repertoires were obtained only post-peak T cell response.

CDR1 MDHEN and CDR2 SYDVKM come from the germline V gene. V lost 1 base and J 2 bases, leaving 12 bases between the germline ends. The CDR3 has 16 residues. TCRdb's table, derived via immunoSEQ multiplex PCR, lists solely in-frame clones and lacks some. The sample carries fewer than 150,000 clones, about 89% recorded once. This material consisted of peripheral blood, taken on day 0 of AZD1222 vaccination. This chain links TRBV28 with TRBJ1-5; D call uncertain. The TCR was taken from an adult in good health. CDR3 in DNA: TGTGCCAGCAGTTTATTAGCCCTAACTGGCAATCAGCCCCAGCATTTT. This sequence encodes CASSLLALTGNQPQHF.